The sequence of this T cell receptor (beta chain) was determined in a study of cytomegalovirus exposure and HLA in healthy donors. The PCR made use of 60 Vbeta and 13 Jbeta primers. This table comes from immunoSEQ multiplex PCR, and its TCRdb copy is limited to in-frame clones, with some not included. The sample has roughly 190,000 clones, 12% seen once. General study results and limits: Earlier results showed most TCR beta V segments being productive about 87% or about 30% of the time. Most subjects' HLA-A and HLA-B alleles were reportedly predicted from TCR beta sequences.

For this clone: No antigen is known for it.

All the people who gave samples were healthy bone marrow donors. Sequencing was performed on PBMCs. The receptor comes from a man aged 45-65 years in good health and CMV-seropositive.

In DNA form, the CDR3 reads TGTGCCAGCAGCGTAGGTGGGACAATCAACGAGCAGTACTTC. Translation gives CASSVGGTINEQYF. This chain links TRBV9 with TRBJ2-7; D is perhaps TRBD1 (6 bases). Deletions cut 0 bases from V and 5 bases from J, with 12 bases between. Germline-derived CDR1 and CDR2 are SGDLS and YYNGEE. The CDR3 spans 14 residues. Drawing the rest from reference TRBV9 and TRBJ2-7, the complete variable domain is DSGVTQTPKHLITATGQRVTLRCSPRSGDLSVYWYQQSLDQGLQFLIQYYNGEERAKGNILERFSAQQFPDLHSELNLSSLELGDSALYFCASSVGGTINEQYFGPGTRLTVT.